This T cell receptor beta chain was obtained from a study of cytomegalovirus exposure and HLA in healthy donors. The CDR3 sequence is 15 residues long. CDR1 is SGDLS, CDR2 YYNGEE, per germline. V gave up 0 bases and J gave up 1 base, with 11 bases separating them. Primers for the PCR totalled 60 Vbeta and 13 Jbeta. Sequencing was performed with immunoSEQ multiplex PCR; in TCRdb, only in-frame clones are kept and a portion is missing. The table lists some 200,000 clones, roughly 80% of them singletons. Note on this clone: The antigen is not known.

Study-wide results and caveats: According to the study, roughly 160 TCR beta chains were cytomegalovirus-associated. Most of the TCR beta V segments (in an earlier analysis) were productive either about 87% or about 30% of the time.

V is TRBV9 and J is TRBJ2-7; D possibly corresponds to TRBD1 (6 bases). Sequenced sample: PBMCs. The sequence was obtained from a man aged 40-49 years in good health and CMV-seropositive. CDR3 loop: CASSVAGDTSYEQYF. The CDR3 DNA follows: TGTGCCAGCAGCGTAGCCGGGGACACTTCCTACGAGCAGTACTTC.